This T cell receptor beta chain was identified during a study of graft-versus-host responses after intestinal transplantation. Study context: As for transplant type, recipients had multivisceral, liver-intestinal, or isolated intestinal grafts. Anti-thymocyte globulin induction preceded roughly 3 years of tacrolimus and steroid maintenance in all recipients.

Study-level findings and limits: GvH clones were found in recipient marrow; some appeared first in ileum or blood. Association was observed between peak circulating GvH clone levels and early post-transplant HvG declines.

Profiling relied on immunoSEQ multiplex PCR, and the TCRdb table lists in-frame clones only, not all of them. Of under 30,000 clones listed, around 94% are singletons. As concerns this clone: Antigen: not known.

The CDR3 is 14 amino acids. The V gene end was trimmed by 0 bases and the J gene end by 7 bases; junction bases not matched to a gene: 6. Germline V lookup: CDR1 SGHDT, CDR2 YYEEEE. The clonotype comes from a human patient who received an intestinal transplant, so some T cells may come from the graft donor. The source material was PBMCs, sampled approximately 30 days after intestinal transplant. The chain employs TRBV5-6 and TRBJ1-2; 7 nucleotides align to TRBD1. In DNA, the CDR3 is TGTGCCAGCAGCTTGGGGGACAGATCGAGTGGCTACACCTTC. Residues: CASSLGDRSSGYTF. The variable domain in full, completed from reference TRBV5-6 and TRBJ1-2, reads DAGVTQSPTHLIKTRGQQVTLRCSPKSGHDTVSWYQQALGQGPQFIFQYYEEEERQRGNFPDRFSGHQFPNYSSELNVNALLLGDSALYLCASSLGDRSSGYTFGSGTRLTVV.